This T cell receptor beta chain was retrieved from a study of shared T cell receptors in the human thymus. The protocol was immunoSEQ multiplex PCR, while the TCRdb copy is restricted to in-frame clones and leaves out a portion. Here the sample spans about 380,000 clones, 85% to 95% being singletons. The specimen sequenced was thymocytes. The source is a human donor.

The CDR3 DNA reads TGTGCCAGCAGTTTCTGGCGGTGCGTAGGAGGGCATCGGCCTAACGAGCAGTACTTC. Its translation: CASSFWRCVGGHRPNEQYF. V and J are TRBV28 and TRBJ2-7; possibly TRBD2 for D (6 bases). The ends were cut back, 3 bases at V and 5 bases at J, with 29 bases in the middle. Germline CDR1 reads MDHEN; CDR2 reads SYDVKM. The CDR3 is made up of 19 amino acids.